The 30 T cell receptor beta chains presented below share a single source sample, sequenced in a study of blood T cell repertoires in COVID-19. Profiling relied on immunoSEQ multiplex PCR, and the TCRdb table lists in-frame clones only, not all of them. The data show about 82,000 clones, 82% seen once. The specimen sequenced was peripheral blood. These receptor sequences come from a man aged 50-60 years with active or convalescent COVID-19.

This clone was picked up one time. CDR3 nucleotides: TGTGCCAGCAGTTCCGGAGGGGAAGGCACTGAAGCTTTCTTT. It codes for CASSSGGEGTEAFF. The chain links TRBV28 to TRBJ1-1; tentative D call: TRBD1 (5 bases). Trimming pared 4 bases from V and 4 bases from J, leaving 13 bases between. Germline CDR1 and CDR2: MDHEN and SYDVKM. This CDR3 is built from 14 residues.

V usage is TRBV28 and J usage is TRBJ2-7; 9 nucleotides line up with TRBD1. The CDR3 is 15 residues long. CDR1 is MDHEN and CDR2 is SYDVKM in the germline V gene. J gave up 0 bases and V 2 bases, and 2 bases lay outside the gene matches. The CDR3 sequence is CASSLEGQGSYEQYF. CDR3 in DNA: TGTGCCAGCAGTTTAGAGGGACAGGGCTCCTACGAGCAGTACTTC.

The genes are TRBV19 and TRBJ1-1; TRBD1 matches 7 bases. CDR3 length equals 16 residues. Unmatched junction bases numbered 11, after V lost 3 bases and J lost 4 bases. Germline CDR1 LNHDA, CDR2 SQIVND (reference sequence). The CDR3 protein is CASSIWAGGRRTEAFF. CDR3 in DNA: TGTGCCAGTAGTATCTGGGCAGGGGGACGGCGCACTGAAGCTTTCTTT.

This chain connects TRBV20-1 to TRBJ1-6; the D gene is possibly TRBD1 (5 bases). Trimming took 3 bases from V and 8 from J, leaving 11 bases between them. The CDR3 is made up of 13 amino acids. CDR1 DFQATT and CDR2 SNEGSKA come from the germline V gene (reference sequence). The CDR3 DNA is TGCAGTGCTAGTAGCAGGGCGGATTCACCCCTCCACTTT. Its translation: CSASSRADSPLHF.

The chain employs TRBV2 and TRBJ1-5; D might be TRBD1 (5 bases). The germline V gene encodes CDR1 SNHLY and CDR2 FYNNEI. The CDR3 covers 14 residues. Trimming removed 6 bases at V and 1 base at J, with 10 bases between. The CDR3 DNA reads TGTGCCAGCAGCCGACAGCCAAGCAATCAGCCCCAGCATTTT. It encodes CASSRQPSNQPQHF.

The chain links TRBV28 to TRBJ1-2; 9 bases are a match to TRBD1. V trimming: 6 bases; J trimming: 7 bases; junction bases outside the gene matches: 6. The CDR3 spans 13 residues. Looked up from germline, CDR1 is MDHEN and CDR2 is SYDVKM. CDR3 bases: TGTGCCAGCAGGCCGGGACAGGGCGGTGGCTACACCTTC. Translated, it gives CASRPGQGGGYTF.

V gene TRBV16 combines with J gene TRBJ2-3; D is possibly TRBD1 (7 bases). The ends were cut back, 3 bases at V and 0 bases at J, with 10 bases in the middle. The CDR3 consists of 15 residues. In germline, CDR1 is KGHSY, CDR2 FQNENV. The CDR3 region has the DNA TGTGCCAGCAGCCAGTCAGGGGGGAGCACAGATACGCAGTATTTT. It codes for CASSQSGGSTDTQYF.

The chain has TRBV6-2 or TRBV6-3 and TRBJ2-2; D not resolved. Trimming stripped 4 bases from V and 1 base from J, with 10 bases between. The CDR3 sequence is 15 residues long. Per the germline V gene, CDR1 is MNHEY and CDR2 is SVGEGT. CDR3 protein: CASSSPGLNTGELFF. DNA for the CDR3: TGTGCCAGCAGTTCCCCTGGGCTGAACACCGGGGAGCTGTTTTTT.

The chain joins TRBV28 to TRBJ2-2; weak D call: TRBD1 (6 bases). Between the trimmed V and J ends, which lost 1 base and 6 bases, there was a span of 12 bases. CDR3 length: 15 residues. The germline gives CDR1 MDHEN, CDR2 SYDVKM. For the CDR3, the DNA is TGTGCCAGCAGTTTATCAGGGGATTGGGCCGGGGAGCTGTTTTTT. Protein product: CASSLSGDWAGELFF.

This chain links TRBV27 with TRBJ1-4, with TRBD1 matching over 9 bases. V was pared by 6 bases and J by 2 bases, with 7 bases of the junction left unmatched. Germline V gene lookup returns CDR1 MNHEY and CDR2 SMNVEV (reference sequence). The CDR3 totals 16 residues. The CDR3 nucleotides read TGTGCCAGCAGATCTTGGACAGGGGCGACTAATGAAAAACTGTTTTTT. This sequence encodes CASRSWTGATNEKLFF.

This sequence joins TRBV2 and TRBJ1-5, with 8 bases fitting TRBD1. Germline lookup yields CDR1 SNHLY and CDR2 FYNNEI. The CDR3 has 14 residues. Trimming removed 6 bases from V and 7 bases from J; junction bases left unmatched: 8. The CDR3 DNA is TGTGCCAGCAGCGTTGGACAGGGCTTACAGCCCCAGCATTTT. Translated, it gives CASSVGQGLQPQHF.

This clone was counted a single time. The genes are TRBV5-6 and TRBJ2-7, with no clear D. This CDR3 spans 14 amino acids. Germline lookup yields CDR1 SGHDT and CDR2 YYEEEE. The V end was cut by 0 bases, the J end by 0 bases, with 7 bases between. The CDR3 region is CASSLDRGSYEQYF. In DNA, the CDR3 is TGTGCCAGCAGCTTGGATAGAGGCTCCTACGAGCAGTACTTC. The full variable domain, with the rest looked up from reference TRBV5-6 and TRBJ2-7, is DAGVTQSPTHLIKTRGQQVTLRCSPKSGHDTVSWYQQALGQGPQFIFQYYEEEERQRGNFPDRFSGHQFPNYSSELNVNALLLGDSALYLCASSLDRGSYEQYFGPGTRLTVT.

V usage is TRBV4-3 and J usage is TRBJ2-1, with D tentatively TRBD1 (6 bases). Germline CDR1 is LGHNA and CDR2 is YSLEER. There are 13 residues in the CDR3. Trimming took off 0 bases at V and 6 bases at J, with 6 bases between the two ends. The CDR3 region has the DNA TGCGCCAGCAGCCAAGAAGGGGGCAATGAGCAGTTCTTC. Its translation: CASSQEGGNEQFF.

The count of this clone is one. The rearrangement links TRBV27 to TRBJ1-1, with TRBD1 identical over 11 bases. Per the germline V gene, CDR1 is MNHEY and CDR2 is SMNVEV (reference sequence). CDR3 length equals 15 residues. J lost 8 bases, V lost 4 bases, and 9 bases had no gene match. CDR3 sequence: CASSYGQGATREAFF. The CDR3 region has the DNA TGTGCCAGCAGTTACGGACAGGGGGCTACCCGAGAAGCTTTCTTT.

The chain carries TRBV14 and TRBJ1-1; the match to TRBD1 covers 11 bases. V was pared by 4 bases and J by 4 bases, with 5 bases of the junction left unmatched. This CDR3 contains 15 residues. Germline assignment: CDR1 SGHDN and CDR2 FVKESK. CDR3 amino acids: CASSLPGTGGTEAFF. CDR3 DNA: TGTGCCAGCAGCCTCCCCGGGACAGGGGGCACTGAAGCTTTCTTT.

The chain joins TRBV18 to TRBJ1-4, with D possibly matching TRBD1 (5 bases). The V gene's germline CDR1 is KGHSH and CDR2 LQKENI. This CDR3 spans 15 amino acids. V lost 6 bases and J lost 0, with 11 bases in between. CDR3 in DNA: TGTGCCAGCTCGCTCGGGGGTGCAACTAATGAAAAACTGTTTTTT. Its translation: CASSLGGATNEKLFF.

The rearrangement joins TRBV18 to TRBJ2-1; TRBD1 might be the D (5 bases). Germline CDR1 KGHSH, CDR2 LQKENI. Trimming left V 6 bases short and J 7 bases short, with 16 bases between. This CDR3 contains 14 residues. CDR3 residues: CASSPKAGSNEQFF. Written as DNA, the CDR3 is TGTGCCAGCTCCCCAAAGGCAGGGTCGAATGAGCAGTTCTTC.

Of note for this clone: Compared with germline, one end of the junction differs, possibly owing to a read error. CDR3 sequence: CTSSLTGVNYEQYF. The CDR3 DNA follows: TGTACCAGCAGTTTAACAGGGGTAAACTACGAGCAGTACTTC. This chain uses TRBV28 with TRBJ2-7; TRBD1 agrees at 7 bases. The length of the CDR3 is 14 residues. The germline V gene encodes CDR1 MDHEN and CDR2 SYDVKM.

The V gene is TRBV19, the J gene TRBJ1-2; weak D call: TRBD1 (5 bases). Germline V lookup: CDR1 LNHDA, CDR2 SQIVND (reference sequence). With 5 bases removed from V and 7 bases from J, the gap between germline ends came to 11 bases. This CDR3 is built from 12 residues. In DNA form, the CDR3 reads TGTGCCAGTAGTTCTGGGGGGTTTGGCTACACCTTC. Residues: CASSSGGFGYTF.

The chain employs TRBV19 and TRBJ2-3, with D possibly being TRBD1 (7 bases). Trimming left V 1 base short and J 4 bases short, with 9 bases between. The length of the CDR3 is 14 residues. CDR1 is LNHDA and CDR2 is SQIVND in the germline V gene (reference sequence). The CDR3 protein is CASSIARGADTQYF. CDR3 coding DNA: TGTGCCAGTAGTATAGCCAGGGGGGCAGATACGCAGTATTTT.

The gene calls are TRBV28 and TRBJ1-2; 7 bases map to TRBD1. V shed 8 bases, J shed 6 bases, and the junction held 18 bases outside the gene matches. The germline gives CDR1 MDHEN, CDR2 SYDVKM. CDR3 length: 16 amino acids. The CDR3 nucleotides are TGTGCCAGCTTTAGGAAGACAGGGTTTCACTTGAATGGCTACACCTTC. Translating gives CASFRKTGFHLNGYTF.

This clone was detected once. The chain couples TRBV6-5 to TRBJ1-3, with TRBD1 matching over 7 bases. The CDR3 length is 12 residues. Looked up from germline, CDR1 is MNHEY and CDR2 is SVGAGI. Losses at the gene ends were 6 bases for V and 11 bases for J; bases not matched to a gene: 7. The CDR3, as DNA: TGTGCCAGCAGCACTCAGGGGGGCGCCATATATTTT. Protein sequence: CASSTQGGAIYF.

This clone appeared a few times. J is TRBJ1-2 and V is TRBV27; TRBD1 matches at 10 bases. Germline V gene data show CDR1 as MNHEY and CDR2 as SMNVEV (reference sequence). The CDR3 sequence is 16 residues long. The V gene end was trimmed by 4 bases and the J gene end by 7 bases; junction bases not matched to a gene: 12. The CDR3 DNA is TGTGCCAGCAGTTCACCCCCCGGGACAGGGGTGAGTGGCTACACCTTC. Translation gives CASSSPPGTGVSGYTF.

The chain carries TRBV7-8 and TRBJ1-1; a possible D gene is TRBD1 (6 bases). The CDR3 extends over 14 amino acids. V was cut by 8 bases and J by 4 bases, with 17 bases left in between. Germline CDR1 reads SGHVS; CDR2 reads FQNEAQ. The CDR3 reads CASQYRDGFTEAFF. The CDR3 nucleotides are TGTGCCAGCCAATACAGGGATGGTTTCACTGAAGCTTTCTTT.

This chain uses TRBV20-1 with TRBJ2-1; 9 nucleotides align to TRBD1. Germline values: CDR1 DFQATT, CDR2 SNEGSKA (reference sequence). After removal of 3 bases from V and 3 bases from J, the junction contained 3 bases not matched to a gene. The CDR3 has 14 amino acids. Written as DNA, the CDR3 is TGCAGTGCTAGTGGGGACAGGGACTACAATGAGCAGTTCTTC. This codes for CSASGDRDYNEQFF.

V gene TRBV5-1 combines with J gene TRBJ2-2, with TRBD1 matching over 7 bases. Trimming cost V 4 bases and J 0 bases; bases outside gene matches: 3. Germline CDR1 SGHRS, CDR2 YFSETQ. The CDR3 is 15 residues long. DNA of the CDR3: TGCGCCAGCAGCGAAGGGGGCTCGAACACCGGGGAGCTGTTTTTT. As protein: CASSEGGSNTGELFF. The variable domain in full, completed from reference TRBV5-1 and TRBJ2-2, reads KAGVTQTPRYLIKTRGQQVTLSCSPISGHRSVSWYQQTPGQGLQFLFEYFSETQRNKGNFPGRFSGRQFSNSRSEMNVSTLELGDSALYLCASSEGGSNTGELFFGEGSRLTVL.

The chain couples TRBV1 to TRBJ2-7; the table's D call TRBD2 went unverified against the DNA. TRBV1 is a pseudogene segment. The CDR3 is made up of 18 amino acids. The CDR3 DNA sequence: TGCACCAGCAGCCAAGTGGCGGCTAGCGGGGAAGTCTCCTACGAGCAGTACGTC. It translates to CTSSQVAASGEVSYEQYV.

There are a few counts of this clone. The rearrangement joins TRBV9 to TRBJ1-2; TRBD1 agrees at 8 bases. After removal of 0 bases from V and 2 bases from J, the junction contained 12 bases not matched to a gene. CDR1 is SGDLS and CDR2 is YYNGEE in the germline V gene. This CDR3 is 18 amino acids long. As DNA, the CDR3 is TGTGCCAGCAGCGTAGCTAAGGACAGGGCGGGAATCAACTATGGCTACACCTTC. This encodes CASSVAKDRAGINYGYTF.

This chain connects TRBV7-2 to TRBJ2-1; D not certain. Trimming left V 3 bases short and J 5 bases short, with 8 bases between. The germline V gene has CDR1 SGHTA and CDR2 FQGNSA. This CDR3 contains 13 residues. The DNA for the CDR3 is TGTGCCAGCAGCTTTAGAAAACACAATGAGCAGTTCTTC. Its translation: CASSFRKHNEQFF.

The chain links TRBV19 to TRBJ2-7; perhaps TRBD1 as D (5 bases). Germline V gene data show CDR1 as LNHDA and CDR2 as SQIVND (reference sequence). The CDR3 contains 15 residues. Trimming left V 5 bases short and J 2 bases short, with 16 bases between. The CDR3 reads CASSPKTDKTYEQYV. In DNA, the CDR3 is TGTGCCAGTAGTCCAAAAACGGACAAGACCTACGAGCAGTACGTC.